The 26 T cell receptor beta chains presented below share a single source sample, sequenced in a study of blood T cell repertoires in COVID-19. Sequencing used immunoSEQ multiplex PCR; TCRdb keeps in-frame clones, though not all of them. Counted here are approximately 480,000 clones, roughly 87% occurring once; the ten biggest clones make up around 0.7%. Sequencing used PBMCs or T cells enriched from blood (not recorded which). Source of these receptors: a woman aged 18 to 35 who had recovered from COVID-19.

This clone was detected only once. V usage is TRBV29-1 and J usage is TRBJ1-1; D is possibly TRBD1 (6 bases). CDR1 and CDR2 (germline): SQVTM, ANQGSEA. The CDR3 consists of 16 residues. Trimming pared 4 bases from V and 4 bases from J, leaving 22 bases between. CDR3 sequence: CSVVGGVSTGSTEAFF. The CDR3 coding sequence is TGCAGCGTTGTCGGTGGGGTTTCTACAGGGAGCACTGAAGCTTTCTTT.

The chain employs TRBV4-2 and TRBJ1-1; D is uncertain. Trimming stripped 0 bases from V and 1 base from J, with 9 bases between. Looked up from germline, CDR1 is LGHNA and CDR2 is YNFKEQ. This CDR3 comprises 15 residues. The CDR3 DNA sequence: TGTGCCAGCAGCCAAGAGGAGGCCTGGAACACTGAAGCTTTCTTT. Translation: CASSQEEAWNTEAFF.

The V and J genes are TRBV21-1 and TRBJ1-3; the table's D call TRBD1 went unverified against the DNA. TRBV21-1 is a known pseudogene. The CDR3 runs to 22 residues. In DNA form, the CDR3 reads TGTGCCAGCAGCAAAGCTTCCTCCGGGACAGGGGAAAGAGGGGACTCTGGAAACACCATATATTTT. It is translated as CASSKASSGTGERGDSGNTIYF.

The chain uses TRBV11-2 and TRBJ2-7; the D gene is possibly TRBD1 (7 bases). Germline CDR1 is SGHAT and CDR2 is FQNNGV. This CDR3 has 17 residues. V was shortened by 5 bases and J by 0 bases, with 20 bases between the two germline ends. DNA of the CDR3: TGTGCCAGCAGCCCTGGAGGGGGCCCTGGGAGCTCCTACGAGCAGTACTTC. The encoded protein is CASSPGGGPGSSYEQYF.

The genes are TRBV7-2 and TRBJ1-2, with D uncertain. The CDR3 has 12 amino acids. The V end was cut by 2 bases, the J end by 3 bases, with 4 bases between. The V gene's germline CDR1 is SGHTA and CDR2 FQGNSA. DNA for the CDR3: TGTGCCAGCAGCTTAAGCGACTATGGCTACACCTTC. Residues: CASSLSDYGYTF.

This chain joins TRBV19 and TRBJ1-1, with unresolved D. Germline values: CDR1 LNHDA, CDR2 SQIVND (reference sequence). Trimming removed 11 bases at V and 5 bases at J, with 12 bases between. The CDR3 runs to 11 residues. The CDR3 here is CASGGGTEAFF. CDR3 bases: TGTGCCTCCGGCGGAGGGACTGAAGCTTTCTTT.

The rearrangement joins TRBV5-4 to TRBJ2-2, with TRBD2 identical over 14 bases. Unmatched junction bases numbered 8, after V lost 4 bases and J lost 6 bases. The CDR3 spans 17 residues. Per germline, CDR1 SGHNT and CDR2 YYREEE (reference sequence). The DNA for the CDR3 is TGTGCCAGCAGCCAGGGACTAGCGGGGGAATCGGCCGGGGAGCTGTTTTTT. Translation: CASSQGLAGESAGELFF.

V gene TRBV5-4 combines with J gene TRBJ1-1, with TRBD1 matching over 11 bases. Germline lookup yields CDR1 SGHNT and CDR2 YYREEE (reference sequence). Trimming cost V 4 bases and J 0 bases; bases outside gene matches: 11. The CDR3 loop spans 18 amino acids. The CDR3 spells CASSSGQGAFKMNTEAFF. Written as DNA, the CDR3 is TGTGCCAGCAGCAGTGGACAGGGGGCGTTCAAGATGAACACTGAAGCTTTCTTT. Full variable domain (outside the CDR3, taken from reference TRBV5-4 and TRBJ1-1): ETGVTQSPTHLIKTRGQQVTLRCSSQSGHNTVSWYQQALGQGPQFIFQYYREEENGRGNFPPRFSGLQFPNYSSELNVNALELDDSALYLCASSSGQGAFKMNTEAFFGQGTRLTVV.

In DNA form, the CDR3 reads TGTGCCAGCAGCGTGATACAGGGGGCGTCGGGGAACACTGAAGCTTTCTTT. Translating gives CASSVIQGASGNTEAFF. The chain employs TRBV28 and TRBJ1-1, with 9 positions matching TRBD1. Germline CDR1 is MDHEN and CDR2 is SYDVKM. The CDR3 spans 17 residues. The J segment lost 1 base and the V segment lost 6 bases, leaving 12 bases of the junction unmatched.

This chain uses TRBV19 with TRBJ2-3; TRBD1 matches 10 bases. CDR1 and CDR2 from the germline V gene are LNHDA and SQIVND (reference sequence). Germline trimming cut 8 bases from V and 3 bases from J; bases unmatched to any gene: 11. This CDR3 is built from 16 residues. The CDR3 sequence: CASRDRGRSSTDTQYF. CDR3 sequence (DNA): TGTGCCAGTCGCGACAGGGGGCGATCTTCGACAGATACGCAGTATTTT.

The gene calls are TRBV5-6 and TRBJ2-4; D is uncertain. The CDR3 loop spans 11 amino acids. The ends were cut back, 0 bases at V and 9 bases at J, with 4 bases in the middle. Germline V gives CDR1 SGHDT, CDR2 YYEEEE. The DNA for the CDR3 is TGTGCCAGCAGCTTGGGAGGCATTCAGTACTTC. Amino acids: CASSLGGIQYF.

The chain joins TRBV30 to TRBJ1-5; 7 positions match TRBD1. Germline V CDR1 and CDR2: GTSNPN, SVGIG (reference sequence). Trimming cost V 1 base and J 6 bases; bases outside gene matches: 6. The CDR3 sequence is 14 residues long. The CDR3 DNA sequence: TGTGCCTGGAGTGGAGGGGGCGGCGGTCAGCCCCAGCATTTT. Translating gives CAWSGGGGGQPQHF.

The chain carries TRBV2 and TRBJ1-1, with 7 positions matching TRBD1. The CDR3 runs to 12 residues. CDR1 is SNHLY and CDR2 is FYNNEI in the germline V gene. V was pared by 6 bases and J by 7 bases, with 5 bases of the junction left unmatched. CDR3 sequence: CASRGDSGEAFF. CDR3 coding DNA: TGTGCCAGCAGGGGGGACAGCGGTGAAGCTTTCTTT. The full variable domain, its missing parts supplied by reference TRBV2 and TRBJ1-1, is EPEVTQTPSHQVTQMGQEVILRCVPISNHLYFYWYRQILGQKVEFLVSFYNNEISEKSEIFDDQFSVERPDGSNFTLKIRSTKLEDSAMYFCASRGDSGEAFFGQGTRLTVV.

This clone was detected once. The CDR3 here is CASSPGTESRYEQYF. The CDR3 DNA reads TGTGCCAGCAGCCCCGGGACAGAGAGCAGATACGAGCAGTACTTC. The chain recombines TRBV5-6 with TRBJ2-7, with 7 nucleotides matching TRBD1. V dropped 4 bases and J dropped 4; count of bases not matched to a gene: 11. Germline CDR1 SGHDT, CDR2 YYEEEE. The length of the CDR3 is 15 residues.

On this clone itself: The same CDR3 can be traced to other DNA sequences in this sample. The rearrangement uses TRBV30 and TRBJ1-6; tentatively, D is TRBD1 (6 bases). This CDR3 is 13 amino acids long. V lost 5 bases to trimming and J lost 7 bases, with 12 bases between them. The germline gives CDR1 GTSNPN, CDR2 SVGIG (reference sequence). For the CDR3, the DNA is TGTGCCTGGTCGACAGGCCCCAATTCACCCCTCCACTTT. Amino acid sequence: CAWSTGPNSPLHF.

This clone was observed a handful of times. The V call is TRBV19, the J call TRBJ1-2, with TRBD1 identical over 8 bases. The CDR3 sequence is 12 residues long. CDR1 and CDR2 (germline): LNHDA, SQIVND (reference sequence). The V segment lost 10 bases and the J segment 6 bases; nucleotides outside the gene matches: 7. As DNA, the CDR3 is TGTGCCACCCTGGACAGGGTCCATGGCTACACCTTC. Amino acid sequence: CATLDRVHGYTF. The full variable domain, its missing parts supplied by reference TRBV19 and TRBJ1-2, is DGGITQSPKYLFRKEGQNVTLSCEQNLNHDAMYWYRQDPGQGLRLIYYSQIVNDFQKGDIAEGYSVSREKKESFPLTVTSAQKNPTAFYLCATLDRVHGYTFGSGTRLTVV.

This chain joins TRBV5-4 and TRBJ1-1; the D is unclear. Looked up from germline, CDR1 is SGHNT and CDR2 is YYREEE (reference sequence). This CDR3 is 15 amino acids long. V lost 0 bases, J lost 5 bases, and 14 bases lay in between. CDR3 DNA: TGTGCCAGCAGCTTGGACGCGGGAGGAGAGACTGAAGCTTTCTTT. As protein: CASSLDAGGETEAFF.

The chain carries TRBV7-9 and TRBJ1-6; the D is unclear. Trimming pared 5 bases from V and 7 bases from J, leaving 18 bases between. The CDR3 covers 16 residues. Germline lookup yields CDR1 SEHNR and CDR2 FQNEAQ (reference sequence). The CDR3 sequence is CASSILRPGENSPLHF. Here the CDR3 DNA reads TGTGCCAGCAGCATACTTCGACCCGGGGAGAATTCACCCCTCCACTTT.

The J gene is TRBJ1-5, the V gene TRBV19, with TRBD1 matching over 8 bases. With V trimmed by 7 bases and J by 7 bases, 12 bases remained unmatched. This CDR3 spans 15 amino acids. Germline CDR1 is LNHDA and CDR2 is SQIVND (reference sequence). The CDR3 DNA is TGTGCCAGTACCCCTTTTTCTGGACAGGGACAGCCCCAGCATTTT. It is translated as CASTPFSGQGQPQHF.

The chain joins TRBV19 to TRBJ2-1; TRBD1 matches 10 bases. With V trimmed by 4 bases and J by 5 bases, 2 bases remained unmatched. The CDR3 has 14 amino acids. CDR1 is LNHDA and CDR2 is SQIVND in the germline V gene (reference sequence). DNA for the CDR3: TGTGCCAGTAGTACCGGGACAGGGGACAATGAGCAGTTCTTC. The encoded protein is CASSTGTGDNEQFF.

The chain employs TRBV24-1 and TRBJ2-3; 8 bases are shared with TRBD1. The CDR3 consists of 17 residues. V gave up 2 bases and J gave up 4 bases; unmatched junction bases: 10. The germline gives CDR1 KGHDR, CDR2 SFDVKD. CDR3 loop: CATSDSLDRVGADTQYF. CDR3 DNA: TGTGCCACCAGTGATTCCCTGGACAGGGTGGGCGCAGATACGCAGTATTTT.

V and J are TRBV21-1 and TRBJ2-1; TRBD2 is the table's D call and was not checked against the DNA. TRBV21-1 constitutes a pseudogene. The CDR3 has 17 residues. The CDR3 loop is CASSYPGTSGAYNEQFF. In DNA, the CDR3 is TGTGCCAGCAGCTATCCCGGGACTAGCGGGGCTTACAATGAGCAGTTCTTC.

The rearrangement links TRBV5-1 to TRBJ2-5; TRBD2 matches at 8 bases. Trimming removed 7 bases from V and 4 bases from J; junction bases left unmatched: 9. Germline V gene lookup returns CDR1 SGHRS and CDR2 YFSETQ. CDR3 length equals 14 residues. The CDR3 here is CASLPGGEGETQYF. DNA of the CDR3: TGCGCCAGCCTCCCGGGGGGGGAAGGAGAGACCCAGTACTTC. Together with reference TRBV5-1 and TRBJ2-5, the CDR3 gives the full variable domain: KAGVTQTPRYLIKTRGQQVTLSCSPISGHRSVSWYQQTPGQGLQFLFEYFSETQRNKGNFPGRFSGRQFSNSRSEMNVSTLELGDSALYLCASLPGGEGETQYFGPGTRLLVL.

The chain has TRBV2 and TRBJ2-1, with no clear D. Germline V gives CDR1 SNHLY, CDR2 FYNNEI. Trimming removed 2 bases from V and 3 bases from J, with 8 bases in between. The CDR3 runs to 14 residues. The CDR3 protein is CASSELAGYNEQFF. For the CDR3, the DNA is TGTGCCAGCAGTGAACTGGCAGGCTACAATGAGCAGTTCTTC.

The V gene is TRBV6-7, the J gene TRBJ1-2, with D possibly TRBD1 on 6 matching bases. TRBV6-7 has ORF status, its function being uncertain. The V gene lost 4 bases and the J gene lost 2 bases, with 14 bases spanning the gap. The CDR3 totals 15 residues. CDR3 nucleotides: TGTGCCAGCAGTTGCAGGGGCGCCGGGAACTATGGCTACACCTTC. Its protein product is CASSCRGAGNYGYTF.

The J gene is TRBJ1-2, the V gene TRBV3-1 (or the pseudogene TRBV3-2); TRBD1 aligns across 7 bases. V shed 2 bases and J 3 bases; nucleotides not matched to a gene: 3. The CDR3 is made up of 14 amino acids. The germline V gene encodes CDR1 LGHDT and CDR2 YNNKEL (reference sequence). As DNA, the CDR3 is TGTGCCAGCAGCCAAAATCAGGGGGACTATGGCTACACCTTC. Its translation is CASSQNQGDYGYTF.